The clone carrying this TCR beta chain was seen a handful of times. The antigen is undetermined. iRepertoire HTBI primers and Arm-PCR of CDR3 regions built TCR beta libraries. TCRdb re-analysed the multiplex PCR reads in MiXCR, keeping a single row per CDR3 protein. The sample consists of roughly 350,000 distinct CDR3 sequences, about a sixth of them appearing once. This sample was taken from a study of regulatory T cells in long-lasting Graves disease. Study results and caveats: Persistent patients shared 2,500 to 3,000 public clonotypes among themselves. Newly diagnosed patients shared fewer, at roughly 900.

Time point noted: newly diagnosed GD, antithyroid drugs for less than 3 months. Isolated PBMC RNA provided the starting material for the TCR library. V lost 0 bases, J lost 7 bases, and 11 bases lay in between. The CDR3 sequence is 14 residues long. Germline loops: CDR1 SGDLS, CDR2 YYNGEE. These data are also associated with another study on T cells in Graves' hyperthyroidism and ophthalmopathy.

The rearrangement uses TRBV9 and TRBJ1-5, with D unresolved. The sequenced sample was peripheral blood mononuclear cells (PBMCs), obtained at new diagnosis, from a patient treated with antithyroid drugs. This clonotype was sampled from a man aged 35-49 years with Graves disease. The chain's CDR3 is CASSVEGREQPQHF. The CDR3 DNA reads as TGTGCCAGCAGCGTAGAGGGTCGGGAACAGCCCCAGCATTTT.